What follows are 18 T cell receptor beta chains derived from one specimen sequenced in a study of blood T cell repertoires in COVID-19 (dated by TCRdb to about 2020). The method behind the library was the immunoSEQ multiplex PCR assay. The immuneACCESS repertoire file appears here via TCRdb, limited to in-frame rearrangements. These files lack a portion of the clones; in checked studies, under half of the deficit traces to unresolved V genes, and the cause of the others is not known. Counted in this sample were 200,000 to 300,000 clones; under 85% of them appeared once. Around 5.9% of the sample rests with the top ten. Specimen: peripheral blood. The receptors originated from a human donor in a cohort sampled during active COVID-19.

This clone was counted once. V gene TRBV15 combines with J gene TRBJ2-3; D is unresolved. The V end was cut by 1 base, the J end by 3 bases, with 14 bases between. Germline V CDR1 and CDR2: LNHNV, YYDKDF (reference sequence). CDR3 length: 16 residues. Here the CDR3 reads CATSRGGLDSTDTQYF. The DNA of the CDR3 is TGTGCCACCAGCAGAGGAGGCCTAGATAGTACAGATACGCAGTATTTT.

The CDR3 loop is CASSPGGSYNSPLHF. CDR3 nucleotides: TGTGCCAGCAGTCCCGGGGGGTCCTATAATTCACCCCTCCACTTT. This rearrangement joins TRBV5-4 to TRBJ1-6, with D possibly matching TRBD1 (5 bases). The CDR3 runs to 15 residues. Trimming pared 5 bases from V and 1 base from J, leaving 10 bases between. Germline CDR1 reads SGHNT; CDR2 reads YYREEE (reference sequence).

The sample holds a few counts of this clone. CDR3 in DNA: TGTGCCAGCAGTCCGGACAGGACTAACACCGGGGAGCTGTTTTTT. Amino acids: CASSPDRTNTGELFF. The chain couples TRBV7-2 to TRBJ2-2; 7 bases match TRBD1. The CDR3 has 15 residues. Per the germline V gene, CDR1 is SGHTA and CDR2 is FQGNSA. Trimming cost V 6 bases and J 2 bases; bases outside gene matches: 6.

CDR3 in amino acids: CASSAHTGPNTEAFF. The CDR3 DNA follows: TGTGCCAGCAGCGCCCACACAGGGCCGAACACTGAAGCTTTCTTT. The V gene is TRBV9, the J gene TRBJ1-1, with D possibly matching TRBD1 (6 bases). This CDR3 contains 15 residues. Germline-derived CDR1 and CDR2 are SGDLS and YYNGEE. The V end was cut by 3 bases, the J end by 1 base, with 13 bases between.

V is TRBV6-4 and J is TRBJ1-5, with a possible D match to TRBD1 (5 bases). CDR1 is MRHNA and CDR2 is SNTAGT in the germline V gene. V was pared by 5 bases and J by 6 bases, with 14 bases between. The CDR3 sequence is 14 residues long. CDR3 DNA sequence: TGTGCCAGCAGTCCAACGTCGGGGGGTCAGCCCCAGCATTTT. Translation gives CASSPTSGGQPQHF.

V usage is TRBV5-1 and J usage is TRBJ2-3; TRBD2 is a possible D gene (7 bases). Germline V lookup: CDR1 SGHRS, CDR2 YFSETQ. V was cut by 3 bases and J by 2 bases, with 16 bases left in between. CDR3 length equals 16 residues. CDR3: CASSSRRGGLTDTQYF. The CDR3 DNA is TGCGCCAGCAGCTCAAGAAGGGGGGGGCTCACAGATACGCAGTATTTT.

The chain couples TRBV5-1 to TRBJ1-1, with 7 bases identical to TRBD1. The CDR3 spans 13 residues. CDR1 is SGHRS and CDR2 is YFSETQ in the germline V gene. Trimming removed 7 bases from V and 4 bases from J; junction bases left unmatched: 7. CDR3 in amino acids: CASRRQGPTEAFF. CDR3 DNA: TGCGCCAGCCGCCGACAGGGACCCACTGAAGCTTTCTTT.

The rearrangement uses TRBV9 and TRBJ1-3; D gene ambiguous. Germline V gene data show CDR1 as SGDLS and CDR2 as YYNGEE. V was shortened by 0 bases and J by 1 base, with 5 bases between the two germline ends. The CDR3 runs 14 residues. CDR3 DNA: TGTGCCAGCAGCGTAGACGGTTCTGGAAACACCATATATTTT. It yields the protein CASSVDGSGNTIYF.

The chain employs TRBV10-2 and TRBJ1-2, with D possibly TRBD1 on 6 matching bases. The CDR3 extends over 13 amino acids. Trimming pared 10 bases from V and 8 bases from J, leaving 20 bases between. Germline V gives CDR1 WSHSY, CDR2 SAAADI. DNA of the CDR3: TGCGCCACTTCACAGGGTAAAGAGCGGGGCTACACCTTC. Translated, it gives CATSQGKERGYTF.

V is TRBV5-1 and J is TRBJ1-1; D remains unclear. The CDR3 runs to 16 residues. Trimming removed 0 bases from V and 4 bases from J, with 16 bases in between. Per the germline V gene, CDR1 is SGHRS and CDR2 is YFSETQ. The CDR3 DNA is TGCGCCAGCAGCTTGGTGCGTTTTTCAAGCGGCACTGAAGCTTTCTTT. Protein: CASSLVRFSSGTEAFF. Variable domain in full (rest from reference TRBV5-1 and TRBJ1-1): KAGVTQTPRYLIKTRGQQVTLSCSPISGHRSVSWYQQTPGQGLQFLFEYFSETQRNKGNFPGRFSGRQFSNSRSEMNVSTLELGDSALYLCASSLVRFSSGTEAFFGQGTRLTVV.

The sample holds one count of this clone. V and J are TRBV30 and TRBJ2-6, with D unclear. Germline CDR1 is GTSNPN and CDR2 is SVGIG (reference sequence). The V end was cut by 5 bases, the J end by 2 bases, with 10 bases between. This CDR3 spans 14 amino acids. Written as DNA, the CDR3 is TGTGCCTGGGGGCCAGGTGCTGGGGCCAACGTCCTGACTTTC. It encodes CAWGPGAGANVLTF.

In DNA form, the CDR3 reads TGTGCCAGCAGGCTGAGATCGGGAGAAGCCTACGAGCAGTACTTC. This encodes CASRLRSGEAYEQYF. J is TRBJ2-7 and V is TRBV6-5; possible D gene TRBD2, 6 bases. The CDR3 has 15 amino acids. The germline gives CDR1 MNHEY, CDR2 SVGAGI. Trimming took off 6 bases at V and 2 bases at J, with 17 bases between the two ends.

This clone was seen more than once but under ten times. This rearrangement joins TRBV7-2 to TRBJ2-7; 7 positions agree with TRBD1. The CDR3 sequence is 14 residues long. V shed 3 bases and J 5 bases; nucleotides not matched to a gene: 7. The germline V gene encodes CDR1 SGHTA and CDR2 FQGNSA. In nucleotides, the CDR3 is TGTGCCAGCAGCTTCGACAGGGATTATGACGAGCAGTACTTC. Translating it yields CASSFDRDYDEQYF. The full variable domain, completed using reference TRBV7-2 and TRBJ2-7, is GAGVSQSPSNKVTEKGKDVELRCDPISGHTALYWYRQSLGQGLEFLIYFQGNSAPDKSGLPSDRFSAERTGGSVSTLTIQRTQQEDSAVYLCASSFDRDYDEQYFGPGTRLTVT.

V and J are TRBV7-2 and TRBJ2-5; D is possibly TRBD1 (5 bases). Germline CDR1 reads SGHTA; CDR2 reads FQGNSA. The CDR3 consists of 15 residues. Trimming took 2 bases from V and 2 from J, leaving 12 bases between them. DNA of the CDR3: TGTGCCAGCAGCTTACAGGGTCAGGAACAAGAGACCCAGTACTTC. It yields the protein CASSLQGQEQETQYF.

The genes are TRBV12-3 or TRBV12-4 and TRBJ1-2, with D perhaps matching TRBD1 (5 bases). V dropped 4 bases and J dropped 8 bases, with 11 bases sitting between them. The CDR3 totals 12 residues. CDR3 loop: CASSSPGSGYTF. For the CDR3, the DNA is TGTGCCAGCAGTTCCCCAGGGTCCGGCTACACCTTC.

The genes are TRBV7-6 and TRBJ2-5, with D perhaps TRBD1 (7 bases). The length of the CDR3 is 16 residues. From germline, CDR1 is SGHVS and CDR2 FNYEAQ. V lost 7 bases, J lost 5 bases, and 23 bases lay in between. CDR3 DNA: TGTGCCAGCACCGTTAACACGGCGGGACAGATGGAGACCCAGTACTTC. This codes for CASTVNTAGQMETQYF.

This sequence joins TRBV28 and TRBJ2-7; perhaps TRBD2 as D (5 bases). CDR1 MDHEN and CDR2 SYDVKM come from the germline V gene. The CDR3 loop spans 12 amino acids. Trimming left V 6 bases short and J 7 bases short, with 13 bases between. The CDR3, as DNA: TGTGCCAGCAGGGTCCCTACGGGGGAGCAGTACTTC. It encodes CASRVPTGEQYF.

The chain employs TRBV10-3 and TRBJ2-7, with TRBD2 identical over 15 bases. CDR1 and CDR2 from the germline V gene are ENHRY and SYGVKD. The V segment lost 10 bases and the J segment 4 bases; nucleotides outside the gene matches: 8. CDR3 size: 15 residues. CDR3 protein: CATDPGLAGGYEQYF. The CDR3 DNA is TGTGCCACAGACCCGGGACTAGCGGGGGGTTACGAGCAGTACTTC.